This TCR beta chain stems from a study of identical twins. General study results and limits: Invariant T cells like MAIT and iNKT could partly confound the zero-insertion analyses.

Unique molecular identifiers were present on the cDNA, and a universal primer site came from template switching. TCRdb re-called the 5' RACE reads with MiXCR, one entry per CDR3 protein. The table lists roughly 290,000 distinct CDR3 sequences, about 8% of them singletons. CDR3 length: 13 amino acids. Trimming cost V 2 bases and J 8 bases, with 9 bases left between them. The sample holds a few counts of this clonotype. No antigen is known for it. These same data were also listed under a study on yellow fever vaccine responses in identical twins.

Sequencing used memory (CD45RO+) T cells sorted from blood. The origin of this receptor is a woman under 30 in good health. The chain has TRBV12-3 or TRBV12-4 and TRBJ1-4; D gene unclear. The CDR3 loop is CASSLRVEEKLFF. The CDR3 DNA is TGTGCCAGCAGTTTAAGGGTGGAGGAAAAACTGTTTTTT.